These 21 T cell receptor beta chains originate from one sample sequenced in a study of blood T cell repertoires in COVID-19. Clones were sequenced by immunoSEQ multiplex PCR, and TCRdb holds only the in-frame ones, with some missing. Of about 220,000 clones in the sample, approximately 83% are singletons; the top ten hold over 3%. The sample taken for sequencing was peripheral blood. The receptors come from a woman aged 25 to 45 who had recovered from COVID-19.

The V gene is TRBV16, the J gene TRBJ1-1, with D unclear. V dropped 4 bases and J dropped 3 bases, with 21 bases sitting between them. This CDR3 is built from 17 residues. Germline CDR1 reads KGHSY; CDR2 reads FQNENV. CDR3 nucleotides: TGTGCCAGCAGCCTCCCGGACGGGGAGGTTAAGGACACTGAAGCTTTCTTT. As protein: CASSLPDGEVKDTEAFF.

The chain employs TRBV5-1 and TRBJ2-1; D possibly corresponds to TRBD1 (6 bases). Germline V gene sequence: CDR1 SGHRS, CDR2 YFSETQ. Trimming cost V 3 bases and J 5 bases, with 12 bases left between them. The CDR3 totals 14 residues. DNA of the CDR3: TGCGCCAGCAGCTCAAACAGGGCCCACAATGAGCAGTTCTTC. It yields the protein CASSSNRAHNEQFF.

The count of this clone is one. The CDR3 region has the DNA TGTGCCACCAGCAGCCCTGTCACTCCTTTCGAGACCCAGTACTTC. This translates into CATSSPVTPFETQYF. The J gene is TRBJ2-5, the V gene TRBV15; D remains unclear. Germline V gene data show CDR1 as LNHNV and CDR2 as YYDKDF (reference sequence). V was cut by 3 bases and J by 5 bases, with 16 bases left in between. The CDR3 contains 15 residues. The whole variable domain, filled in from reference TRBV15 and TRBJ2-5, reads DAMVIQNPRYQVTQFGKPVTLSCSQTLNHNVMYWYQQKSSQAPKLLFHYYDKDFNNEADTPDNFQSRRPNTSFCFLDIRSPGLGDTAMYLCATSSPVTPFETQYFGPGTRLLVL.

The chain has TRBV18 and TRBJ1-3; the D gene is possibly TRBD1 (6 bases). Trimming removed 9 bases at V and 0 bases at J, with 12 bases between. The CDR3 runs to 14 residues. Germline V CDR1 and CDR2: KGHSH, LQKENI. In DNA, the CDR3 is TGTGCCAGTTCCCAGGGGATCTCTGGAAACACCATATATTTT. Its translation is CASSQGISGNTIYF.

CDR3 loop: CASSDGQVGMGEAFF. As DNA, the CDR3 is TGTGCCAGCTCAGATGGACAGGTGGGGATGGGTGAAGCTTTCTTT. V is TRBV18 and J is TRBJ1-1; 7 positions agree with TRBD1. Losses at the gene ends were 5 bases for V and 7 bases for J; bases not matched to a gene: 13. The germline V gene has CDR1 KGHSH and CDR2 LQKENI. The CDR3 is 15 amino acids.

The chain is built from TRBV5-1 and TRBJ2-1, with a tentative D call TRBD2 (5 bases). Germline CDR1 is SGHRS and CDR2 is YFSETQ. This CDR3 has 16 residues. The ends were cut back, 5 bases at V and 0 bases at J, with 15 bases in the middle. Here the CDR3 reads CASSDLPGSSYNEQFF. The CDR3 bases are TGCGCCAGCAGTGATCTTCCGGGAAGCTCCTACAATGAGCAGTTCTTC.

The V and J genes are TRBV5-1 and TRBJ2-7; TRBD2 aligns across 15 bases. The trim removed 4 bases at V and 1 base at J, leaving 9 bases unmatched. Germline V gives CDR1 SGHRS, CDR2 YFSETQ. The CDR3 is made up of 18 amino acids. CDR3 in DNA: TGCGCCAGCAGCCGAGGACTAGCGGGGGGGGTCTCGTCCTACGAGCAGTACTTC. Translated, it gives CASSRGLAGGVSSYEQYF.

The J gene is TRBJ2-7, the V gene TRBV9; TRBD1 agrees at 8 bases. Germline CDR1 is SGDLS and CDR2 is YYNGEE. This CDR3 is built from 14 residues. V dropped 2 bases and J dropped 3; count of bases not matched to a gene: 4. The CDR3 nucleotides read TGTGCCAGCAGCGTGGGGGACAGGCACTACGAGCAGTACTTC. It specifies CASSVGDRHYEQYF.

J is TRBJ2-1 and V is TRBV11-2; 8 nucleotides match TRBD2. The ends lost 3 bases at V and 4 bases at J; junction bases unmatched: 5. Germline V lookup: CDR1 SGHAT, CDR2 FQNNGV. The CDR3 length is 15 residues. The CDR3 bases are TGTGCCAGCAGCTTGTCCAGCGGGGGTTACAATGAGCAGTTCTTC. Its protein product is CASSLSSGGYNEQFF.

The chain combines TRBV7-9 with TRBJ2-3; 7 nucleotides align to TRBD2. The CDR3 runs 16 residues. Germline V gene sequence: CDR1 SEHNR, CDR2 FQNEAQ (reference sequence). V lost 5 bases, J lost 4 bases, and 12 bases stayed unmatched. Here the CDR3 DNA reads TGTGCCAGCAGCGATGCCGGCAGGGAGGGTTCAGATACGCAGTATTTT. Its translation: CASSDAGREGSDTQYF.

The V and J genes are TRBV7-9 and TRBJ1-1; D not resolved. This CDR3 spans 13 amino acids. V lost 3 bases and J 4 bases, leaving 9 bases between the germline ends. The germline CDR1 and CDR2 sequences are SEHNR and FQNEAQ (reference sequence). The CDR3 region is CASSLEGATEAFF. As DNA, the CDR3 is TGTGCCAGCAGCTTGGAGGGTGCCACTGAAGCTTTCTTT.

The chain combines TRBV5-8 with TRBJ1-4; D remains unclear. The germline V gene encodes CDR1 SGHTS and CDR2 YDEGEE. Trimming removed 8 bases at V and 5 bases at J, with 13 bases between. The CDR3 consists of 13 residues. The CDR3 spells CASNREPNEKLFF. The CDR3 nucleotides are TGTGCCAGTAACCGGGAACCCAATGAAAAACTGTTTTTT.

This clone appeared once. The chain links TRBV6-2 or TRBV6-3 to TRBJ2-3, with 8 bases matching TRBD2. The CDR3 runs 15 residues. Germline CDR1 MNHEY, CDR2 SVGEGT. Trimming took 4 bases from V and 5 from J; bases not matched to a gene: 8. Written as DNA, the CDR3 is TGTGCCAGCAGTTTGACGGGGGGGCCCGGAGATACGCAGTATTTT. It encodes CASSLTGGPGDTQYF.

The genes are TRBV29-1 and TRBJ2-5, with 9 bases identical to TRBD1. This CDR3 is 15 amino acids long. V shed 1 base, J shed 4 bases, and the junction held 7 bases outside the gene matches. Germline values: CDR1 SQVTM, CDR2 ANQGSEA. The CDR3 protein is CSVEVGTGFPETQYF. In nucleotides, the CDR3 is TGCAGCGTTGAAGTGGGGACAGGGTTCCCAGAGACCCAGTACTTC.

V usage is TRBV4-2 and J usage is TRBJ2-3; D might be TRBD1 (5 bases). There are 15 residues in the CDR3. V lost 4 bases, J lost 0 bases, and 11 bases lay in between. Germline-derived CDR1 and CDR2 are LGHNA and YNFKEQ. The CDR3 DNA sequence: TGTGCCAGCAGCCTAGGAGACAGTAGCACAGATACGCAGTATTTT. It specifies CASSLGDSSTDTQYF.

The chain has TRBV5-6 and TRBJ2-1; D perhaps matches TRBD2 (5 bases). V was cut by 0 bases and J by 0 bases, with 13 bases left in between. Germline CDR1 and CDR2: SGHDT and YYEEEE. The CDR3 length is 17 residues. DNA for the CDR3: TGTGCCAGCAGCTTGGCCGAAACTAGACTCTCCTACAATGAGCAGTTCTTC. It specifies CASSLAETRLSYNEQFF. The whole variable domain, filled in from reference TRBV5-6 and TRBJ2-1, reads DAGVTQSPTHLIKTRGQQVTLRCSPKSGHDTVSWYQQALGQGPQFIFQYYEEEERQRGNFPDRFSGHQFPNYSSELNVNALLLGDSALYLCASSLAETRLSYNEQFFGPGTRLTVL.

This chain links TRBV2 with TRBJ1-2, with no clear D. Germline V gives CDR1 SNHLY, CDR2 FYNNEI. The CDR3 loop spans 13 amino acids. Trimming left V 2 bases short and J 7 bases short, with 11 bases between. This CDR3 is CASSENRMGGYTF. As DNA, the CDR3 is TGTGCCAGCAGTGAAAACAGAATGGGTGGCTACACCTTC.

The chain is built from TRBV11-3 and TRBJ2-7, with a weak D call TRBD1 (5 bases). The CDR3 extends over 15 amino acids. V lost 5 bases to trimming and J lost 0 bases, with 14 bases between them. CDR1 SGHNT and CDR2 YENEEA come from the germline V gene. The CDR3 DNA is TGTGCCAGCAGCCTCAGGGTGATGTCCTCCTACGAGCAGTACTTC. This encodes CASSLRVMSSYEQYF.

This chain joins TRBV6-5 and TRBJ2-5; 7 bases are shared with TRBD1. Germline V CDR1 and CDR2: MNHEY, SVGAGI. The J segment lost 5 bases and the V segment lost 7 bases, leaving 10 bases of the junction unmatched. The CDR3 totals 14 residues. The DNA of the CDR3 is TGTGCCAGCACCCAAGACAGGGCTCGGGAGACCCAGTACTTC. Translating gives CASTQDRARETQYF.

V is TRBV12-5 and J is TRBJ1-3, with no clear D. The CDR3 totals 15 residues. The V gene's germline CDR1 is LGHNT and CDR2 FRNRAP. The V gene lost 6 bases and the J gene lost 3 bases, with 15 bases spanning the gap. In DNA, the CDR3 is TGTGCTAGTGGCAATACTAGGCTGGATGGAAACACCATATATTTT. The encoded protein is CASGNTRLDGNTIYF.

CDR3 sequence (DNA): TGTGCCAGCAAGGACAGGGCAAACACCGGGGAGCTGTTTTTT. Translating it yields CASKDRANTGELFF. This chain links TRBV2 with TRBJ2-2, with 8 bases identical to TRBD1. Germline V lookup: CDR1 SNHLY, CDR2 FYNNEI. This CDR3 has 14 residues. Germline trimming cut 7 bases from V and 2 bases from J; bases unmatched to any gene: 3.